Below are 2 T cell receptor beta chains sequenced from a single sample in a study of blood T cell repertoires in COVID-19. The data were produced by immunoSEQ multiplex PCR, yet TCRdb's version contains in-frame clones alone and is incomplete. The table has approximately 250,000 clones, 88% seen once; the top ten hold around 2%. The specimen sequenced was PBMCs or T cells enriched from blood (not recorded which). These receptors were taken from a woman aged 55-70 years in a cohort exposed to, infected with or recovered from COVID-19 (not recorded which).

The rearrangement joins TRBV30 to TRBJ2-1, with TRBD2 matching over 9 bases. The CDR3 totals 15 residues. J was trimmed by 8 bases and V by 2 bases; bases with no gene match: 10. Germline V gene data show CDR1 as GTSNPN and CDR2 as SVGIG (reference sequence). CDR3 protein: CAWSTSGLAGDEQFF. CDR3 DNA: TGTGCCTGGAGTACTAGCGGGCTTGCGGGCGATGAGCAGTTCTTC.

This chain uses TRBV3-1 (or the pseudogene TRBV3-2) with TRBJ2-1, with D possibly matching TRBD2 (6 bases). The CDR3 consists of 16 residues. The V gene lost 3 bases and the J gene lost 2 bases, with 14 bases spanning the gap. Germline V CDR1 and CDR2: LGHDT, YNNKEL (reference sequence). The CDR3 loop is CASSHVRREAYNEQFF. In nucleotides, the CDR3 is TGTGCCAGCAGCCACGTTAGGAGGGAGGCCTACAATGAGCAGTTCTTC.